This is a list of T cell receptor beta chains from one sample in a study of human T cells and chemical hapten exposure. A single record per CDR3 protein comes from TCRdb applying MiXCR to the RACE reads. The repertoire includes about 380,000 distinct CDR3 sequences, nearly 5% of them detected once, and about 2.1% sits in the top ten. Sample: whole blood, taken in connection with sensitization to the hapten diphenylcyclopropenone (DPC). The receptors were gathered from a woman aged 50 to 65 with alopecia areata. Some clones in this sample may be carry-over from other donors' samples. The CDR3 runs from the conserved cysteine through the conserved F or W. The D gene is left open where the match is weak. Size is omitted from some rows. Given values are once, few, many or a class for expanded clones.

clone size: many; D gene: -; V gene: TRBV28; J gene: TRBJ2-3; CDR3 protein: CASSLIRLGPDTQYF; CDR3 DNA: TGTGCCAGCAGTTTGATACGACTGGGGCCAGATACGCAGTATTTT
clone size: many; D gene: TRBD1; V gene: TRBV7-6; J gene: TRBJ1-1; CDR3 protein: CASSLGTGEEAFF; CDR3 DNA: TGTGCCAGCAGCCTTGGGACAGGTGAAGAAGCTTTCTTT
clone size: -; D gene: TRBD1; V gene: TRBV9; J gene: TRBJ2-7; CDR3 protein: CASSPEVGDRGREQYF; CDR3 DNA: TGTGCCAGCAGCCCCGAGGTGGGGGACAGGGGCCGCGAGCAGTACTTC
clone size: -; D gene: -; V gene: TRBV29-1; J gene: TRBJ1-2; CDR3 protein: CSVEGYGGARYGYTF; CDR3 DNA: TGCAGCGTTGAAGGGTATGGGGGCGCGAGGTATGGCTACACCTTC
clone size: many; D gene: -; V gene: TRBV18; J gene: TRBJ1-5; CDR3 protein: CASSPVPGSGNQPQHF; CDR3 DNA: TGTGCCAGCTCACCCGTACCGGGCTCGGGCAATCAGCCCCAGCATTTT
clone size: many; D gene: TRBD2; V gene: TRBV20-1; J gene: TRBJ2-3; CDR3 protein: CSAFVASGGLTDTQYF; CDR3 DNA: TGCAGTGCGTTCGTGGCTAGCGGGGGGCTTACAGATACGCAGTATTTT
clone size: many; D gene: -; V gene: TRBV10-3; J gene: TRBJ1-1; CDR3 protein: CAITLAGGGTEAFF; CDR3 DNA: TGTGCCATCACCCTTGCCGGGGGCGGCACTGAAGCTTTCTTT
clone size: many; D gene: -; V gene: TRBV29-1; J gene: TRBJ1-4; CDR3 protein: CSVEDTGTQDLLFF; CDR3 DNA: TGCAGCGTTGAAGATACCGGGACCCAGGATTTATTGTTTTTT
clone size: -; D gene: TRBD1; V gene: TRBV20-1; J gene: TRBJ1-2; CDR3 protein: CSAVTGDGYTF; CDR3 DNA: TGCAGTGCCGTTACAGGGGACGGCTACACCTTC
clone size: -; D gene: -; V gene: TRBV28; J gene: TRBJ2-5; CDR3 protein: CASSLREPQETQYF; CDR3 DNA: TGTGCCAGCAGTTTGAGGGAGCCCCAAGAGACCCAGTACTTC
clone size: many; D gene: -; V gene: TRBV5-6; J gene: TRBJ1-4; CDR3 protein: CASSSGTSEKLFF; CDR3 DNA: TGTGCCAGCAGCTCGGGGACGAGTGAAAAACTGTTTTTT
clone size: few; D gene: -; V gene: TRBV13; J gene: TRBJ2-1; CDR3 protein: CASSSPSSSQTYNEQFF; CDR3 DNA: TGTGCCAGCAGCTCTCCATCAAGTTCCCAAACCTACAATGAGCAGTTCTTC
clone size: few; D gene: TRBD2; V gene: TRBV20-1; J gene: TRBJ2-2; CDR3 protein: CSARIGLAGGSSTGELFF; CDR3 DNA: TGCAGTGCTAGGATCGGACTAGCGGGAGGGAGTAGCACCGGGGAGCTGTTTTTT
clone size: -; D gene: -; V gene: TRBV20-1; J gene: TRBJ1-1; CDR3 protein: CSARWSAMNTEAFF; CDR3 DNA: TGCAGTGCTAGATGGTCGGCAATGAACACTGAAGCTTTCTTT
clone size: many; D gene: -; V gene: TRBV5-1; J gene: TRBJ2-2; CDR3 protein: CASSLAVPDTGELFF; CDR3 DNA: TGCGCCAGCAGCTTGGCGGTACCCGACACCGGGGAGCTGTTTTTT
clone size: many; D gene: -; V gene: TRBV6-5; J gene: TRBJ1-1; CDR3 protein: CASSYFAPQGNGGTEAFF; CDR3 DNA: TGTGCCAGCAGTTACTTTGCCCCCCAGGGGAACGGGGGCACTGAAGCTTTCTTT
clone size: many; D gene: -; V gene: TRBV7-2; J gene: TRBJ1-2; CDR3 protein: CASSLQERGGYTF; CDR3 DNA: TGTGCCAGCAGCTTGCAGGAGCGAGGGGGCTACACCTTC
clone size: many; D gene: TRBD1; V gene: TRBV20-1; J gene: TRBJ2-7; CDR3 protein: CSASPTGGRDEQYF; CDR3 DNA: TGCAGTGCTAGCCCGACAGGGGGTCGAGACGAGCAGTACTTC
clone size: -; D gene: -; V gene: TRBV18; J gene: TRBJ2-7; CDR3 protein: CASSPSDSSYEQYF; CDR3 DNA: TGTGCCAGCTCACCATCAGACAGTTCCTACGAGCAGTACTTC
clone size: -; D gene: -; V gene: TRBV7-9; J gene: TRBJ1-5; CDR3 protein: CASSPWGGSEPQHF; CDR3 DNA: TGTGCCAGCAGCCCCTGGGGGGGGTCGGAGCCCCAGCATTTT
clone size: few; D gene: -; V gene: TRBV24-1; J gene: TRBJ2-5; CDR3 protein: CATSDETGVGAQYF; CDR3 DNA: TGTGCCACCAGTGATGAGACAGGCGTGGGGGCCCAGTACTTC
clone size: few; D gene: -; V gene: TRBV20-1; J gene: TRBJ1-1; CDR3 protein: CSARDSFFTEAFF; CDR3 DNA: TGCAGTGCTAGGGACAGTTTTTTCACTGAAGCTTTCTTT
clone size: -; D gene: TRBD2; V gene: TRBV5-1; J gene: TRBJ2-5; CDR3 protein: CASWSSGSQETQYF; CDR3 DNA: TGCGCCAGCTGGTCTAGCGGCTCACAAGAGACCCAGTACTTC
clone size: many; D gene: -; V gene: TRBV20-1; J gene: TRBJ2-1; CDR3 protein: CSARGSDTDYYEQFF; CDR3 DNA: TGCAGTGCTAGAGGGAGTGACACCGACTACTATGAGCAGTTCTTC
clone size: many; D gene: TRBD1; V gene: TRBV29-1; J gene: TRBJ1-5; CDR3 protein: CSARQGSNQPQHF; CDR3 DNA: TGCAGCGCCCGACAGGGGAGCAATCAGCCCCAGCATTTT
clone size: -; D gene: TRBD1; V gene: TRBV20-1; J gene: TRBJ2-2; CDR3 protein: CSAITGDRANTGELFF; CDR3 DNA: TGCAGTGCTATCACTGGGGACAGGGCGAACACCGGGGAGCTGTTTTTT
clone size: -; D gene: -; V gene: TRBV7-9; J gene: TRBJ2-2; CDR3 protein: CASSPRRGRTTGELFF; CDR3 DNA: TGTGCCAGCAGCCCTCGCCGCGGGCGAACCACCGGGGAGCTGTTTTTT
clone size: many; D gene: -; V gene: TRBV11-2; J gene: TRBJ2-3; CDR3 protein: CASSSILATQYF; CDR3 DNA: TGTGCCAGCAGCTCTATACTGGCTACGCAGTATTTT
clone size: -; D gene: -; V gene: TRBV15; J gene: TRBJ1-4; CDR3 protein: CATSRSPAGEKLFF; CDR3 DNA: TGTGCCACCAGCAGATCCCCCGCCGGGGAAAAACTGTTTTTT
clone size: -; D gene: TRBD2; V gene: TRBV13; J gene: TRBJ2-6; CDR3 protein: CASSSRAREGLGANVLTF; CDR3 DNA: TGTGCCAGCAGCTCCCGGGCTCGGGAGGGTCTTGGGGCCAACGTCCTGACTTTC
clone size: -; D gene: TRBD2; V gene: TRBV28; J gene: TRBJ2-7; CDR3 protein: CASSPSGRDEQYF; CDR3 DNA: TGTGCCAGCAGCCCTAGCGGGAGGGACGAGCAGTACTTC
clone size: many; D gene: TRBD1; V gene: TRBV29-1; J gene: TRBJ2-5; CDR3 protein: CSVNRDRGETQYF; CDR3 DNA: TGCAGCGTCAACCGGGACAGGGGAGAGACCCAGTACTTC
clone size: many; D gene: TRBD2; V gene: TRBV27; J gene: TRBJ2-1; CDR3 protein: CASSFTSGSSYNEQFF; CDR3 DNA: TGTGCCAGCAGTTTCACTAGCGGGAGCTCCTACAATGAGCAGTTCTTC
clone size: many; D gene: TRBD1; V gene: TRBV5-6; J gene: TRBJ2-1; CDR3 protein: CASSGTGSYNEQFF; CDR3 DNA: TGTGCCAGCAGTGGGACAGGGTCGTACAATGAGCAGTTCTTC
clone size: few; D gene: TRBD1; V gene: TRBV5-1; J gene: TRBJ2-1; CDR3 protein: CASSTQGEFNEQFF; CDR3 DNA: TGCGCCAGCAGCACCCAGGGGGAATTCAATGAGCAGTTCTTC
clone size: many; D gene: -; V gene: TRBV9; J gene: TRBJ2-3; CDR3 protein: CASSVEMGSGRTDTQYF; CDR3 DNA: TGTGCCAGCAGCGTAGAGATGGGTTCGGGAAGGACAGATACGCAGTATTTT
clone size: few; D gene: TRBD2; V gene: TRBV5-1; J gene: TRBJ2-1; CDR3 protein: CASRVAGAYNEQFF; CDR3 DNA: TGCGCCAGCAGGGTAGCGGGGGCCTACAATGAGCAGTTCTTC
clone size: -; D gene: -; V gene: TRBV20-1; J gene: TRBJ1-2; CDR3 protein: CSARVIGQGYTF; CDR3 DNA: TGCAGTGCTAGAGTTATAGGACAAGGCTACACCTTC
clone size: many; D gene: TRBD2; V gene: TRBV11-2; J gene: TRBJ2-1; CDR3 protein: CASSPRTSGLYNEQFF; CDR3 DNA: TGTGCCAGCAGCCCCCGGACTAGCGGACTCTACAATGAGCAGTTCTTC
clone size: many; D gene: -; V gene: TRBV12-3/TRBV12-4; J gene: TRBJ2-7; CDR3 protein: CASRAEGVEQYF; CDR3 DNA: TGTGCCAGCAGGGCCGAGGGTGTGGAGCAGTACTTC
clone size: -; D gene: TRBD2; V gene: TRBV6-6; J gene: TRBJ2-1; CDR3 protein: CASSPGTSVTYNEQFF; CDR3 DNA: TGTGCCAGCAGCCCAGGGACTAGCGTAACCTACAATGAGCAGTTCTTC
clone size: few; D gene: TRBD2; V gene: TRBV9; J gene: TRBJ2-3; CDR3 protein: CASSADSGGAADTQYF; CDR3 DNA: TGTGCCAGCAGCGCGGATAGCGGGGGGGCCGCAGATACGCAGTATTTT
clone size: many; D gene: -; V gene: TRBV6-2/TRBV6-3; J gene: TRBJ1-1; CDR3 protein: CATTRSLERAEAFF; CDR3 DNA: TGTGCCACCACCCGTTCTCTCGAGCGGGCTGAAGCTTTCTTT
clone size: -; D gene: -; V gene: TRBV25-1; J gene: TRBJ1-3; CDR3 protein: CASSEWGGENIYF; CDR3 DNA: TGTGCCAGCAGTGAATGGGGAGGGGAGAACATATATTTT
clone size: many; D gene: TRBD2; V gene: TRBV19; J gene: TRBJ2-1; CDR3 protein: CASSEGLAPNNEQFF; CDR3 DNA: TGTGCCAGTAGTGAAGGACTAGCGCCGAACAATGAGCAGTTCTTC
clone size: many; D gene: -; V gene: TRBV29-1; J gene: TRBJ2-1; CDR3 protein: CSARTGTVNGEQFF; CDR3 DNA: TGCAGCGCGAGAACCGGGACTGTAAATGGTGAGCAGTTCTTC
clone size: many; D gene: -; V gene: TRBV9; J gene: TRBJ1-1; CDR3 protein: CASSGDRSEAFF; CDR3 DNA: TGTGCCAGCAGCGGAGACAGGTCCGAAGCTTTCTTT
clone size: few; D gene: -; V gene: TRBV18; J gene: TRBJ2-7; CDR3 protein: CASSLNPQGEQYF; CDR3 DNA: TGTGCCAGCTCACTCAACCCCCAGGGAGAGCAGTACTTC
clone size: many; D gene: TRBD2; V gene: TRBV4-2; J gene: TRBJ2-1; CDR3 protein: CASSQLLALFRNEQFF; CDR3 DNA: TGTGCCAGCAGCCAATTACTAGCGTTGTTCCGGAATGAGCAGTTCTTC
clone size: -; D gene: -; V gene: TRBV27; J gene: TRBJ2-7; CDR3 protein: CASSLVPASRKYEQYF; CDR3 DNA: TGTGCCAGCAGTTTAGTCCCGGCTAGCAGGAAGTACGAGCAGTACTTC
clone size: many; D gene: TRBD1; V gene: TRBV29-1; J gene: TRBJ1-1; CDR3 protein: CSVRGTATMNTEAFF; CDR3 DNA: TGCAGCGTCCGTGGGACAGCGACCATGAACACTGAAGCTTTCTTT
clone size: many; D gene: -; V gene: TRBV28; J gene: TRBJ2-1; CDR3 protein: CASRAGGNYNEQFF; CDR3 DNA: TGTGCCAGCAGGGCTGGGGGGAATTACAATGAGCAGTTCTTC
clone size: many; D gene: -; V gene: TRBV24-1; J gene: TRBJ2-3; CDR3 protein: CATSEITDTQYF; CDR3 DNA: TGTGCCACCAGTGAGATCACAGATACGCAGTATTTT
clone size: many; D gene: TRBD2; V gene: TRBV7-9; J gene: TRBJ2-1; CDR3 protein: CASPSGRTDEQFF; CDR3 DNA: TGTGCCAGCCCGAGCGGGAGAACTGATGAGCAGTTCTTC
clone size: many; D gene: -; V gene: TRBV28; J gene: TRBJ1-4; CDR3 protein: CASSLLTGQSQKLFF; CDR3 DNA: TGTGCCAGCAGTTTACTTACGGGACAAAGCCAAAAACTGTTTTTT
clone size: many; D gene: TRBD2; V gene: TRBV28; J gene: TRBJ2-1; CDR3 protein: CASSASGRPAYNEQFF; CDR3 DNA: TGTGCCAGCAGTGCTAGCGGGAGGCCGGCCTACAATGAGCAGTTCTTC
clone size: few; D gene: -; V gene: TRBV29-1; J gene: TRBJ2-7; CDR3 protein: CSVEFIGNEQYF; CDR3 DNA: TGCAGCGTTGAATTCATAGGGAACGAGCAGTACTTC